A selection of T cell receptor beta chains follows, all from one sample in a study of blood T cells in healthy people across ages. TCRdb recomputed calls from the 5' RACE reads with MiXCR, one row per CDR3 protein. The sample records roughly 930,000 distinct CDR3 sequences, roughly 50% being singletons. The sample comprised blood. The receptors were sampled from a man aged 25-40 years in good health. Both conserved end residues are part of each CDR3. The order of the fields is J gene, D gene, clone size, CDR3 length, V gene, CDR3 DNA, CDR3 protein. The D gene is left open where the match is weak. Some rows mark clone size as missing; the rest say once, few, many or name a class of expanded clone.

j_call: TRBJ1-5; d_call: NA; clone_size: NA; cdr3_length: 14; v_call: TRBV6-5; cdr3_nt: TGTGCCAGCAGTTTGAACGAGGGGAGTCAGCCCCAGCATTTT; cdr3_aa: CASSLNEGSQPQHF
j_call: TRBJ2-5; d_call: NA; clone_size: few; cdr3_length: 15; v_call: TRBV7-2; cdr3_nt: TGTGCCAGCAGCTACAGAAAGGGCCCGGAAGAGACCCAGTACTTC; cdr3_aa: CASSYRKGPEETQYF
j_call: TRBJ2-1; d_call: NA; clone_size: NA; cdr3_length: 15; v_call: TRBV2; cdr3_nt: TGTGCCAGCATCGATACGGGGGAGTTCTACAATGAGCAGTTCTTC; cdr3_aa: CASIDTGEFYNEQFF
j_call: TRBJ2-5; d_call: TRBD2; clone_size: NA; cdr3_length: 15; v_call: TRBV7-3; cdr3_nt: TGTGCCAGCAGCCCCCTGGGAGGGCCGGGGGAGACCCAGTACTTC; cdr3_aa: CASSPLGGPGETQYF
j_call: TRBJ2-7; d_call: TRBD2; clone_size: few; cdr3_length: 13; v_call: TRBV12-3/TRBV12-4; cdr3_nt: TGTGCCAGCGGGTTGGGGGGGACCTACGAGCAGTACTTC; cdr3_aa: CASGLGGTYEQYF
j_call: TRBJ1-2; d_call: TRBD1; clone_size: once; cdr3_length: 14; v_call: TRBV20-1; cdr3_nt: TGCAGTGCTAGAGATGGACAGGGTTACTATGGCTACACCTTC; cdr3_aa: CSARDGQGYYGYTF
j_call: TRBJ2-7; d_call: NA; clone_size: NA; cdr3_length: 15; v_call: TRBV12-3/TRBV12-4; cdr3_nt: TGTGCCAGTCGGGGACGGGTCGGCTTCTCCTACGAGCAGTACTTC; cdr3_aa: CASRGRVGFSYEQYF
j_call: TRBJ2-1; d_call: NA; clone_size: few; cdr3_length: 14; v_call: TRBV6-6; cdr3_nt: TGTGCCAGCAGTTGGGCAGACACCTACAATGAGCAGTTCTTC; cdr3_aa: CASSWADTYNEQFF
j_call: TRBJ2-1; d_call: TRBD2; clone_size: few; cdr3_length: 16; v_call: TRBV6-5; cdr3_nt: TGTGCCAGCAGTTACGTGGTAGCGGGGGGTGACAATGAGCAGTTCTTC; cdr3_aa: CASSYVVAGGDNEQFF
j_call: TRBJ2-1; d_call: NA; clone_size: few; cdr3_length: 14; v_call: TRBV28; cdr3_nt: TGTGCCAGCAGTTTTATGACGGGGCTCAATGAGCAGTTCTTC; cdr3_aa: CASSFMTGLNEQFF
j_call: TRBJ1-5; d_call: NA; clone_size: NA; cdr3_length: 13; v_call: TRBV6-5; cdr3_nt: TGTGCCAGCAGTTATGGGCTAGAACAGCCCCAGCATTTT; cdr3_aa: CASSYGLEQPQHF
j_call: TRBJ2-7; d_call: NA; clone_size: few; cdr3_length: 15; v_call: TRBV5-4; cdr3_nt: TGTGCCAGCAGCCCACCCGGGACCGGGATCTACGAGCAGTACTTC; cdr3_aa: CASSPPGTGIYEQYF
j_call: TRBJ2-3; d_call: TRBD1; clone_size: few; cdr3_length: 16; v_call: TRBV13; cdr3_nt: TGTGCCACCCCTAGAAGGGACAGGGTCCTCACAGATACGCAGTATTTT; cdr3_aa: CATPRRDRVLTDTQYF
j_call: TRBJ1-5; d_call: NA; clone_size: NA; cdr3_length: 16; v_call: TRBV6-2/TRBV6-3; cdr3_nt: TGTGCCAGCACCCGCGGGGGACGTTATAGCAATCAGCCCCAGCATTTT; cdr3_aa: CASTRGGRYSNQPQHF
j_call: TRBJ1-2; d_call: TRBD1; clone_size: NA; cdr3_length: 16; v_call: TRBV4-3; cdr3_nt: TGCGCCAGCAGTCTTTCCGCACAGGGGAGTGGCTATGGCTACACCTTC; cdr3_aa: CASSLSAQGSGYGYTF
j_call: TRBJ2-3; d_call: TRBD2; clone_size: once; cdr3_length: 15; v_call: TRBV20-1; cdr3_nt: TGCAGTGCTAGGGAACCGGGACTAGCAACAGATACGCAGTATTTT; cdr3_aa: CSAREPGLATDTQYF
j_call: TRBJ1-2; d_call: TRBD1; clone_size: few; cdr3_length: 13; v_call: TRBV20-1; cdr3_nt: TGCAGTGCTAGGGACGGACAGGGCAGTGGCTACACCTTC; cdr3_aa: CSARDGQGSGYTF
j_call: TRBJ2-3; d_call: NA; clone_size: many; cdr3_length: 13; v_call: TRBV9; cdr3_nt: TGTGCCAGCAGCGTAGAAGTCTTCGATACGCAGTATTTT; cdr3_aa: CASSVEVFDTQYF
j_call: TRBJ2-7; d_call: TRBD2; clone_size: NA; cdr3_length: 20; v_call: TRBV12-3/TRBV12-4; cdr3_nt: TGTGCCAGCAGTCTCAAGCCCCTCGGGTTTAGCGGGGGACCCCGATCTCGGCAGTACTTC; cdr3_aa: CASSLKPLGFSGGPRSRQYF
j_call: TRBJ2-7; d_call: TRBD1; clone_size: NA; cdr3_length: 14; v_call: TRBV4-3; cdr3_nt: TGCGCCAGCGGCGACGGACAGGGAACTGGCGAGCAGTACTTC; cdr3_aa: CASGDGQGTGEQYF
j_call: TRBJ2-7; d_call: NA; clone_size: few; cdr3_length: 15; v_call: TRBV28; cdr3_nt: TGTGCCAGCAGTACGAGGACAGTTTTTTCCTACGAGCAGTACTTC; cdr3_aa: CASSTRTVFSYEQYF
j_call: TRBJ1-1; d_call: NA; clone_size: NA; cdr3_length: 11; v_call: TRBV20-1; cdr3_nt: TGCAGTGCTACAGAGAACACTGAAGCTTTCTTT; cdr3_aa: CSATENTEAFF
j_call: TRBJ2-3; d_call: NA; clone_size: few; cdr3_length: 16; v_call: TRBV6-2/TRBV6-3; cdr3_nt: TGTGCCAGCAGATTTCTCCCAGGGACACGCACAGATACGCAGTATTTT; cdr3_aa: CASRFLPGTRTDTQYF
j_call: TRBJ2-5; d_call: NA; clone_size: NA; cdr3_length: 13; v_call: TRBV25-1; cdr3_nt: TGTGCCAGCAGTGATTGGGACATCGGGACCCAGTACTTC; cdr3_aa: CASSDWDIGTQYF
j_call: TRBJ2-1; d_call: NA; clone_size: NA; cdr3_length: 13; v_call: TRBV25-1; cdr3_nt: TGTGCCAGCAGTAAAGGATATCCCTACGAGCAGTTCTTC; cdr3_aa: CASSKGYPYEQFF
j_call: TRBJ2-5; d_call: NA; clone_size: NA; cdr3_length: 14; v_call: TRBV24-1; cdr3_nt: TGTGCCACCAGTGATTCCGGGATCCAAGAGACCCAGTACTTC; cdr3_aa: CATSDSGIQETQYF
j_call: TRBJ2-3; d_call: TRBD1; clone_size: NA; cdr3_length: 13; v_call: TRBV12-5; cdr3_nt: TGTGCTAGTGGTGTGTGGACAGGGGATACGCAGTATTTT; cdr3_aa: CASGVWTGDTQYF
j_call: TRBJ2-3; d_call: TRBD2; clone_size: NA; cdr3_length: 13; v_call: TRBV2; cdr3_nt: TGTGCCAGCAGTGTTCTAGCGGCAGATACGCAGTATTTT; cdr3_aa: CASSVLAADTQYF
j_call: TRBJ2-5; d_call: TRBD2; clone_size: few; cdr3_length: 15; v_call: TRBV6-6; cdr3_nt: TGTGCCAGCAATCTAGCGGGGGGCTACCAAGAGACCCAGTACTTC; cdr3_aa: CASNLAGGYQETQYF
j_call: TRBJ2-5; d_call: TRBD1; clone_size: NA; cdr3_length: 16; v_call: TRBV7-8; cdr3_nt: TGTGCCAGCAGCCGACAGGGGTCCCTCACAGAGGAGACCCAGTACTTC; cdr3_aa: CASSRQGSLTEETQYF
j_call: TRBJ1-1; d_call: TRBD1; clone_size: NA; cdr3_length: 15; v_call: TRBV10-3; cdr3_nt: TGTGCCATCAGACCCGGGACAGGCGAGTACACTGAAGCTTTCTTT; cdr3_aa: CAIRPGTGEYTEAFF
j_call: TRBJ2-3; d_call: NA; clone_size: NA; cdr3_length: 17; v_call: TRBV10-2; cdr3_nt: TGCGCCAGCAGTGAAGAGGGGAGCGCTATGTCAGGAGATACGCAGTATTTT; cdr3_aa: CASSEEGSAMSGDTQYF
j_call: TRBJ1-1; d_call: TRBD1; clone_size: few; cdr3_length: 12; v_call: TRBV29-1; cdr3_nt: TGCAGCGCCTTGACAGGGCACGCTGAAGCTTTCTTT; cdr3_aa: CSALTGHAEAFF
j_call: TRBJ1-5; d_call: NA; clone_size: NA; cdr3_length: 13; v_call: TRBV11-2; cdr3_nt: TGTGCCAGCAGCTTAAATGATGGCCAGCCCCAGCATTTT; cdr3_aa: CASSLNDGQPQHF
j_call: TRBJ2-1; d_call: TRBD1; clone_size: few; cdr3_length: 14; v_call: TRBV11-1; cdr3_nt: TGTGCCAGCGCAGAGACAGGGGGCTACAATGAGCAGTTCTTC; cdr3_aa: CASAETGGYNEQFF
j_call: TRBJ2-1; d_call: TRBD1; clone_size: NA; cdr3_length: 15; v_call: TRBV9; cdr3_nt: TGTGCCAGCAGCGCCACTATTGGACAGGGGTATCAGCAGTTCTTC; cdr3_aa: CASSATIGQGYQQFF
j_call: TRBJ2-5; d_call: TRBD1; clone_size: many; cdr3_length: 16; v_call: TRBV4-1; cdr3_nt: TGCGCCAGCAGCCAAGAAGGACAGGGTACCCAAGAGACCCAGTACTTC; cdr3_aa: CASSQEGQGTQETQYF
j_call: TRBJ2-3; d_call: NA; clone_size: NA; cdr3_length: 15; v_call: TRBV4-3; cdr3_nt: TGCGCCAGCAGCCAAACGACTACCGGCCCAGATACGCAGTATTTT; cdr3_aa: CASSQTTTGPDTQYF
j_call: TRBJ2-5; d_call: NA; clone_size: NA; cdr3_length: 15; v_call: TRBV10-3; cdr3_nt: TGTGCCATCAGTGAGGCCGACTTATTAAGAGAGACCCAGTACTTC; cdr3_aa: CAISEADLLRETQYF
j_call: TRBJ2-3; d_call: TRBD2; clone_size: few; cdr3_length: 16; v_call: TRBV7-2; cdr3_nt: TGTGCCAGCAGCCCGGGGACTAGCGGCGATAGAGATACGCAGTATTTT; cdr3_aa: CASSPGTSGDRDTQYF
j_call: TRBJ1-2; d_call: TRBD1; clone_size: NA; cdr3_length: 13; v_call: TRBV20-1; cdr3_nt: TGCAGTGCTCCACGACAGGGGCGCGATGGCTACACCTTC; cdr3_aa: CSAPRQGRDGYTF
j_call: TRBJ2-4; d_call: NA; clone_size: NA; cdr3_length: 13; v_call: TRBV7-2; cdr3_nt: TGTGCCAGCAGCTCAGGGGTTGAGCACATTCAGTACTTC; cdr3_aa: CASSSGVEHIQYF
j_call: TRBJ1-2; d_call: NA; clone_size: few; cdr3_length: 12; v_call: TRBV20-1; cdr3_nt: TGCAGTGCTACCAGGGACGTCTATGGCTACACCTTC; cdr3_aa: CSATRDVYGYTF
j_call: TRBJ2-7; d_call: TRBD1; clone_size: NA; cdr3_length: 15; v_call: TRBV7-9; cdr3_nt: TGTGCCAGCAGCTCTACCCGGGACAGGGTCTACGAGCAGTACTTC; cdr3_aa: CASSSTRDRVYEQYF
j_call: TRBJ2-7; d_call: NA; clone_size: NA; cdr3_length: 14; v_call: TRBV5-6; cdr3_nt: TGTGCCAGCAGCTTGGCCGGATACACCTACGAGCAGTACTTC; cdr3_aa: CASSLAGYTYEQYF
j_call: TRBJ2-1; d_call: TRBD2; clone_size: NA; cdr3_length: 17; v_call: TRBV5-1; cdr3_nt: TGCGCCAGCAGCTTGGGTCCTAGCGGGGGGTACGACAATGAGCAGTTCTTC; cdr3_aa: CASSLGPSGGYDNEQFF
j_call: TRBJ1-2; d_call: NA; clone_size: once; cdr3_length: 13; v_call: TRBV6-5; cdr3_nt: TGTGCCAGCAGTAAACAGCAGGTAGACGGCTACACCTTC; cdr3_aa: CASSKQQVDGYTF